Following are 24 T cell receptor beta chains from one sample sequenced in a study of blood T cell repertoires in COVID-19. Sequenced by immunoSEQ multiplex PCR; TCRdb stores in-frame clones only, minus some. The repertoire holds 400,000 to 450,000 clones, with approximately 89% as singletons. The sample taken for sequencing was peripheral blood. Every receptor here comes from a woman between 45 and 65 years old with COVID-19, enrolled during active disease.

V gene TRBV27 combines with J gene TRBJ2-6, with a tentative D call TRBD1 (5 bases). CDR1 and CDR2 (germline): MNHEY, SMNVEV (reference sequence). CDR3 length equals 15 residues. The V end was cut by 5 bases, the J end by 0 bases, with 8 bases between. This CDR3 is CASSQDSSGANVLTF. In DNA, the CDR3 is TGTGCCAGCAGTCAAGACAGCTCTGGGGCCAACGTCCTGACTTTC.

This chain's CDR3 is CASRTDRAFFKLFF. The CDR3 DNA sequence: TGTGCCAGCCGAACCGACAGGGCCTTTTTTAAACTGTTTTTT. The chain has TRBV6-5 and TRBJ1-4, with 7 bases that match TRBD1. The trim removed 8 bases at V and 11 bases at J, leaving 14 bases unmatched. The CDR3 consists of 14 residues. The germline CDR1 and CDR2 sequences are MNHEY and SVGAGI.

The rearrangement uses TRBV19 and TRBJ1-1, with TRBD1 identical over 7 bases. The CDR3 spans 17 residues. Per the germline V gene, CDR1 is LNHDA and CDR2 is SQIVND (reference sequence). After removal of 8 bases from V and 5 bases from J, the junction contained 20 bases not matched to a gene. The CDR3 DNA follows: TGTGCCAGTTGGGGACAGAACCCCCGAGATGGGAAAACTGAAGCTTTCTTT. Its protein is CASWGQNPRDGKTEAFF.

This chain connects TRBV20-1 to TRBJ2-7; a possible D gene is TRBD1 (6 bases). This CDR3 region has 13 residues. Between the trimmed V and J ends, which lost 3 bases and 7 bases, there was a span of 16 bases. Germline assignment: CDR1 DFQATT and CDR2 SNEGSKA (reference sequence). The CDR3 coding sequence is TGCAGTGCTAGTCCGCCAGGGGTTGGGGAGCAGTACTTC. Translation: CSASPPGVGEQYF.

The chain is built from TRBV5-1 and TRBJ1-1; a possible D gene is TRBD1 (5 bases). Deletions cut 5 bases from V and 8 bases from J, with 16 bases between. The germline V gene has CDR1 SGHRS and CDR2 YFSETQ. This CDR3 has 13 residues. In nucleotides, the CDR3 is TGCGCCAGCAGTTATTACCAGGGAGGGGAAGCTTTCTTT. As protein: CASSYYQGGEAFF. Using reference TRBV5-1 and TRBJ1-1 for the parts outside the CDR3, the full variable domain is KAGVTQTPRYLIKTRGQQVTLSCSPISGHRSVSWYQQTPGQGLQFLFEYFSETQRNKGNFPGRFSGRQFSNSRSEMNVSTLELGDSALYLCASSYYQGGEAFFGQGTRLTVV.

This clone was found once. This chain links TRBV5-1 with TRBJ1-1; D is possibly TRBD1 (5 bases). Germline V gene sequence: CDR1 SGHRS, CDR2 YFSETQ. There are 17 residues in the CDR3. V shed 2 bases and J shed 0 bases, with 17 bases lying between them. The CDR3 reads CASSLGAGGTLNTEAFF. CDR3 sequence (DNA): TGCGCCAGCAGCTTAGGGGCGGGAGGGACCCTGAACACTGAAGCTTTCTTT.

The V gene is TRBV7-3, the J gene TRBJ2-5; D gene ambiguous. Deletions cut 5 bases from V and 1 base from J, with 14 bases between. Germline CDR1 is SGHTA and CDR2 is FQGTGA. This CDR3 region has 15 residues. The CDR3 protein is CASSPCRGTQETQYF. In nucleotides, the CDR3 is TGTGCCAGCAGCCCTTGCCGAGGTACCCAAGAGACCCAGTACTTC.

The rearrangement uses TRBV5-1 and TRBJ1-2; D call uncertain. The germline CDR1 and CDR2 sequences are SGHRS and YFSETQ. V dropped 4 bases and J dropped 4 bases, with 14 bases sitting between them. The CDR3 runs 14 residues. CDR3 coding DNA: TGCGCCAGCAGCGCGACGGGGTCATCCTATGGCTACACCTTC. The encoded protein is CASSATGSSYGYTF.

The V call is TRBV5-1, the J call TRBJ1-1; D gene unclear. The CDR3 has 14 amino acids. The germline V gene encodes CDR1 SGHRS and CDR2 YFSETQ. V gave up 4 bases and J gave up 1 base, with 11 bases separating them. CDR3 loop: CASSVEEGNTEAFF. CDR3 nucleotide sequence: TGCGCCAGCAGCGTTGAAGAGGGGAACACTGAAGCTTTCTTT. Full variable domain (remainder filled in from reference TRBV5-1 and TRBJ1-1): KAGVTQTPRYLIKTRGQQVTLSCSPISGHRSVSWYQQTPGQGLQFLFEYFSETQRNKGNFPGRFSGRQFSNSRSEMNVSTLELGDSALYLCASSVEEGNTEAFFGQGTRLTVV.

This clone was observed a few times. This chain connects TRBV19 to TRBJ1-6; D uncertain. V was shortened by 5 bases and J by 7 bases, with 12 bases between the two germline ends. Germline CDR1 is LNHDA and CDR2 is SQIVND (reference sequence). CDR3 size: 14 residues. For the CDR3, the DNA is TGTGCCAGTAGTTCCACTACACCAAATTCACCCCTCCACTTT. Its protein product is CASSSTTPNSPLHF.

Written as DNA, the CDR3 is TGCAGCGTCAGGGGACAGGAGCTAAACTCTGGAAACACCATATATTTT. It yields the protein CSVRGQELNSGNTIYF. The V and J genes are TRBV29-1 and TRBJ1-3; 8 bases are a match to TRBD1. Per germline, CDR1 SQVTM and CDR2 ANQGSEA. Trimming removed 6 bases from V and 0 bases from J; junction bases left unmatched: 10. This CDR3 has 16 amino acids.

V and J are TRBV5-6 and TRBJ1-5, with D possibly matching TRBD1 (5 bases). The germline CDR1 and CDR2 sequences are SGHDT and YYEEEE. The ends were cut back, 2 bases at V and 9 bases at J, with 12 bases in the middle. The CDR3 contains 13 residues. CDR3 in DNA: TGTGCCAGCAGCTTACGGGGGTCCGCGCCCCAGCATTTT. Protein sequence: CASSLRGSAPQHF.

The CDR3: CASSHRGNNSPLHF. CDR3 coding DNA: TGTGCCAGCAGCCACAGGGGGAATAATTCACCCCTCCACTTT. The V and J genes are TRBV7-9 and TRBJ1-6; 8 bases are a match to TRBD1. CDR1 and CDR2 (germline): SEHNR, FQNEAQ (reference sequence). This CDR3 is built from 14 residues. V lost 5 bases, J lost 5 bases, and 2 bases stayed unmatched.

The chain has TRBV5-4 and TRBJ2-5, with 11 bases matching TRBD2. Germline-derived CDR1 and CDR2 are SGHNT and YYREEE (reference sequence). There are 15 residues in the CDR3. The V segment lost 3 bases and the J segment 4 bases; nucleotides outside the gene matches: 5. In nucleotides, the CDR3 is TGTGCCAGCAGCTCCTTAGCGGGGGGGCGAGAGACCCAGTACTTC. Encoded protein: CASSSLAGGRETQYF.

This clone occurred once. The genes are TRBV11-2 and TRBJ2-7, with 7 nucleotides matching TRBD1. CDR3 length equals 15 residues. V was pared by 2 bases and J by 1 base, with 5 bases of the junction left unmatched. The germline V gene has CDR1 SGHAT and CDR2 FQNNGV. This CDR3 reads CASSLLPGQSYEQYF. CDR3 bases: TGTGCCAGCAGCTTACTCCCGGGACAGTCCTACGAGCAGTACTTC.

V usage is TRBV24-1 and J usage is TRBJ2-3; no clear D. The CDR3 is 13 residues long. CDR1 and CDR2 (germline): KGHDR, SFDVKD. V lost 4 bases and J lost 6, with 10 bases in between. CDR3 sequence: CATSDPPTDTQYF. The DNA for the CDR3 is TGTGCCACCAGTGACCCCCCTACGGATACGCAGTATTTT.

Details on this clone: Other DNA sequences within the sample encode an identical CDR3. The chain combines TRBV27 with TRBJ1-2; TRBD1 is a possible D gene (5 bases). Per germline, CDR1 MNHEY and CDR2 SMNVEV (reference sequence). This CDR3 is 13 amino acids long. V dropped 5 bases and J dropped 2 bases, with 9 bases sitting between them. CDR3 amino acids: CASSTDSNYGYTF. In DNA, the CDR3 is TGTGCCAGCAGTACCGACAGCAACTATGGCTACACCTTC.

The chain uses TRBV5-1 and TRBJ1-2; 8 positions agree with TRBD1. Germline values: CDR1 SGHRS, CDR2 YFSETQ. Trimming removed 5 bases from V and 8 bases from J; junction bases left unmatched: 8. The CDR3 totals 13 residues. In DNA form, the CDR3 reads TGCGCCAGCAGTCTGACAGGGGTCGGAGGCTACACCTTC. This translates into CASSLTGVGGYTF.

The CDR3 DNA sequence: TGTGCTAGTGGTTTCGGGGTGGTCACTGAAGCTTTCTTT. It specifies CASGFGVVTEAFF. V usage is TRBV12-5 and J usage is TRBJ1-1; unclear D gene. CDR1 and CDR2 (germline): LGHNT, FRNRAP. The CDR3 covers 13 residues. V was trimmed by 3 bases and J by 4 bases, leaving 9 bases between them.

The V gene is TRBV27, the J gene TRBJ1-6; 7 nucleotides align to TRBD1. CDR1 and CDR2 from the germline V gene are MNHEY and SMNVEV (reference sequence). V lost 6 bases, J lost 7 bases, and 12 bases stayed unmatched. The CDR3 spans 16 residues. The CDR3 here is CASSHLSTGYNSPLHF. The CDR3 DNA reads TGTGCCAGCAGCCATCTCTCGACAGGGTACAATTCACCCCTCCACTTT.

The CDR3 DNA reads as TGTGCCAGTAGTATAAACGGACTTAATGAGCAGTTCTTC. Amino acid sequence: CASSINGLNEQFF. The chain uses TRBV19 and TRBJ2-1, with D possibly matching TRBD2 (5 bases). Germline V gene data show CDR1 as LNHDA and CDR2 as SQIVND (reference sequence). V shed 2 bases and J shed 7 bases, with 9 bases lying between them. This CDR3 has 13 residues. The entire variable domain, with the rest obtained from reference TRBV19 and TRBJ2-1, is as follows: DGGITQSPKYLFRKEGQNVTLSCEQNLNHDAMYWYRQDPGQGLRLIYYSQIVNDFQKGDIAEGYSVSREKKESFPLTVTSAQKNPTAFYLCASSINGLNEQFFGPGTRLTVL.

V gene TRBV7-2 combines with J gene TRBJ1-1, with a weak D call TRBD1 (5 bases). The ends were cut back, 4 bases at V and 2 bases at J, with 8 bases in the middle. This CDR3 spans 13 amino acids. Germline V lookup: CDR1 SGHTA, CDR2 FQGNSA. CDR3 protein: CASSWGINTEAFF. The CDR3 DNA reads TGTGCCAGCAGCTGGGGCATTAACACTGAAGCTTTCTTT. Drawing the rest from reference TRBV7-2 and TRBJ1-1, the complete variable domain is GAGVSQSPSNKVTEKGKDVELRCDPISGHTALYWYRQSLGQGLEFLIYFQGNSAPDKSGLPSDRFSAERTGGSVSTLTIQRTQQEDSAVYLCASSWGINTEAFFGQGTRLTVV.

V and J are TRBV5-1 and TRBJ1-1; 9 bases map to TRBD1. This CDR3 spans 17 amino acids. The J segment lost 5 bases and the V segment lost 4 bases, leaving 15 bases of the junction unmatched. Germline CDR1 reads SGHRS; CDR2 reads YFSETQ. The CDR3 loop reads CASSPGRDREEGTEAFF. The CDR3 DNA sequence: TGCGCCAGCAGCCCTGGTCGGGACAGGGAGGAGGGGACTGAAGCTTTCTTT.

This chain uses TRBV28 with TRBJ2-7; D perhaps matches TRBD1 (6 bases). Germline lookup yields CDR1 MDHEN and CDR2 SYDVKM. The V end lost 5 bases, the J end lost 3 bases, and 14 bases lay between the germline ends. The CDR3 extends over 14 amino acids. The CDR3 DNA is TGTGCCAGCAGTCGCCACTCGGACAGCTACGAGCAGTACTTC. Protein: CASSRHSDSYEQYF. Full variable domain (remainder filled in from reference TRBV28 and TRBJ2-7): DVKVTQSSRYLVKRTGEKVFLECVQDMDHENMFWYRQDPGLGLRLIYFSYDVKMKEKGDIPEGYSVSREKKERFSLILESASTNQTSMYLCASSRHSDSYEQYFGPGTRLTVT.